This entry lists 32 T cell receptor beta chains sequenced from one sample in a study of glioma-infiltrating T cells. The iRepertoire nested amplicon-rescue multiplex PCR amplified TCR alpha and beta CDR3s from RNA. TCRdb ran MiXCR on the multiplex PCR reads and lists one entry per CDR3 protein. The sample carries approximately 100,000 distinct CDR3 sequences, roughly 30% recorded once. Sequences were obtained from glioma tissue, nonneoplastic brain tissue, or PBMCs (not recorded which). The source of these receptors is a human donor with low-grade glioma or glioblastoma, undergoing nonglioma brain surgery, or in good health (not recorded which).

There are many counts of this clonotype. The chain is built from TRBV5-1 and TRBJ1-3; D gene ambiguous. V was clipped by 2 bases and J by 1 base, with 7 bases between them. CDR1 is SGHRS, CDR2 YFSETQ, per germline. This CDR3 has 14 residues. The CDR3 reads CASSFEMSGNTIYF. For the CDR3, the DNA is TGCGCCAGCAGCTTCGAGATGTCTGGAAACACCATATATTTT.

This clonotype occurred many times. V is TRBV7-6 and J is TRBJ2-3; D is unclear. Trimming removed 6 bases from V and 3 bases from J, with 4 bases in between. The germline CDR1 and CDR2 sequences are SGHVS and FNYEAQ. This CDR3 spans 11 amino acids. This chain's CDR3 is CASSATDTQYF. CDR3 DNA: TGTGCCAGCAGTGCTACAGATACGCAGTATTTT.

V usage is TRBV3-1 and J usage is TRBJ2-3, with 10 nucleotides matching TRBD2. CDR3 size: 16 residues. CDR1 is LGHDT, CDR2 YNNKEL, per germline (reference sequence). Trimming at V came to 3 bases and at J to 3 bases, leaving 6 bases not matched to a gene. Written as DNA, the CDR3 is TGTGCCAGCAGCCATCTTACTAGCGGGGAAACAGATACGCAGTATTTT. Protein product: CASSHLTSGETDTQYF.

This clonotype was seen at least ten times. The chain uses TRBV6-1 and TRBJ1-4; weak D call: TRBD1 (6 bases). V was trimmed by 5 bases and J by 10 bases, leaving 17 bases between them. The V gene's germline CDR1 is MNHNS and CDR2 SASEGT. The CDR3 is made up of 14 amino acids. CDR3 sequence: CASSLDSPAGKLFF. CDR3 DNA: TGTGCCAGCAGTTTGGACAGTCCTGCGGGAAAACTGTTTTTT.

The chain combines TRBV11-2 with TRBJ2-2; D is ambiguous. Germline CDR1 and CDR2: SGHAT and FQNNGV. The ends were cut back, 5 bases at V and 6 bases at J, with 7 bases in the middle. CDR3 length: 12 amino acids. CDR3 loop: CASSNTPGELFF. CDR3 nucleotide sequence: TGTGCCAGCAGCAATACCCCCGGGGAGCTGTTTTTT.

This clonotype was counted at least ten times. CDR3 amino acids: CSASLTGQKAFF. The CDR3 bases are TGCAGTGCTAGCCTCACGGGACAGAAGGCTTTCTTT. The V call is TRBV20-1, the J call TRBJ1-1; 7 bases are shared with TRBD1. The CDR3 runs to 12 residues. The germline V gene encodes CDR1 DFQATT and CDR2 SNEGSKA (reference sequence). V trimming: 3 bases; J trimming: 11 bases; junction bases outside the gene matches: 9.

This clonotype has at least ten counts. The CDR3 DNA is TGTGCCAGCAGCTTAGAGACAAGCATGAACACTGAAGCTTTCTTT. It yields the protein CASSLETSMNTEAFF. This chain uses TRBV7-9 with TRBJ1-1; no definite D call. Trimming left V 1 base short and J 0 bases short, with 9 bases between. Germline V gene lookup returns CDR1 SEHNR and CDR2 FQNEAQ (reference sequence). This CDR3 region has 15 residues.

This clonotype was seen many times. The V call is TRBV20-1, the J call TRBJ1-1; D is possibly TRBD1 (6 bases). CDR3 size: 16 residues. The ends were cut back, 3 bases at V and 1 base at J, with 18 bases in the middle. CDR1 is DFQATT and CDR2 is SNEGSKA in the germline V gene (reference sequence). The CDR3 sequence: CSARPQTKQGNTEAFF. CDR3 in DNA: TGCAGTGCTAGGCCCCAGACCAAACAGGGGAACACTGAAGCTTTCTTT.

This clonotype was seen a handful of times. This chain links TRBV7-2 with TRBJ2-1, with a tentative D call TRBD1 (5 bases). The germline gives CDR1 SGHTA, CDR2 FQGNSA. The germline V and J ends were trimmed by 3 bases and 5 bases, with 14 bases remaining between them. There are 15 residues in the CDR3. The CDR3 DNA reads as TGTGCCAGCAGCTTGGCGACAGTCCGTCACAATGAGCAGTTCTTC. Translation gives CASSLATVRHNEQFF.

As to this clonotype: At one boundary the junction diverges from the germline segment, which might be a read error. V gene TRBV29-1 combines with J gene TRBJ1-1; D gene ambiguous. This CDR3 comprises 14 residues. Germline CDR1 SQVTM, CDR2 ANQGSEA. CDR3 sequence (DNA): TGCAGCGTTGTATTTATGGGGAGGAACACTAAAGCTTTCTTT. Protein: CSVVFMGRNTKAFF.

Of note for this clonotype: This may be a read error: a much more frequent sequence differs by one nucleotide. The chain joins TRBV6-2 or TRBV6-3 to TRBJ2-3; D perhaps matches TRBD2 (6 bases). The CDR3 is 13 residues long. Looked up from germline, CDR1 is MNHEY and CDR2 is SVGEGT. CDR3 amino acids: CASRGAGTDTRYF. Here the CDR3 DNA reads TGTGCCAGCCGGGGAGCGGGCACAGATACGCGGTATTTT.

This clonotype was seen repeatedly, ten times or more. V usage is TRBV28 and J usage is TRBJ2-5; 7 bases map to TRBD1. Germline loops: CDR1 MDHEN, CDR2 SYDVKM. J was trimmed by 1 base and V by 5 bases; bases with no gene match: 4. This CDR3 is built from 14 residues. Here the CDR3 DNA reads TGTGCCAGCAGTAAAGGGGGCATCCAAGAGACCCAGTACTTC. The encoded protein is CASSKGGIQETQYF.

V gene TRBV7-6 combines with J gene TRBJ2-7; either TRBD1 or TRBD2 may fit D (6 bases each). Trimming stripped 5 bases from V and 0 bases from J, with 14 bases between. The CDR3 is 15 amino acids. From germline, CDR1 is SGHVS and CDR2 FNYEAQ. CDR3 sequence: CASSNGGSSSYEQYF. The CDR3 DNA is TGTGCCAGCAGCAACGGGGGCTCGAGCTCCTACGAGCAGTACTTC.

As regards this clonotype: A much more abundant neighbour one base away suggests this may be a read error. The rearrangement uses TRBV20-1 and TRBJ2-3, with 7 bases identical to TRBD2. Germline loops: CDR1 DFQATT, CDR2 SNEGSKA (reference sequence). The CDR3 spans 15 residues. V shed 7 bases and J 5 bases; nucleotides not matched to a gene: 15. The CDR3 nucleotides read TGCAGTGTCAACAGCCTCCGGGGGGTGGAAGATACGCAGTATTTT. It translates to CSVNSLRGVEDTQYF.

This clonotype was counted ten times or more. J is TRBJ2-7 and V is TRBV7-2; D may correspond to TRBD1 or TRBD2 (5 bases each). In germline, CDR1 is SGHTA, CDR2 FQGNSA. The CDR3 has 15 amino acids. The V end was cut by 0 bases, the J end by 3 bases, with 12 bases between. CDR3 sequence: CASSLASGAIYEQYF. CDR3 nucleotide sequence: TGTGCCAGCAGCTTAGCCTCCGGGGCCATCTACGAGCAGTACTTC.

The chain is built from TRBV7-2 and TRBJ2-3; D not resolved. This CDR3 is built from 15 residues. The germline V gene encodes CDR1 SGHTA and CDR2 FQGNSA. The V end lost 0 bases, the J end lost 0 bases, and 7 bases lay between the germline ends. In nucleotides, the CDR3 is TGTGCCAGCAGCTTAGCGCTAGTCAGCACAGATACGCAGTATTTT. It specifies CASSLALVSTDTQYF.

As regards this clonotype: This could be a read error, since a much larger clone is one nucleotide away. The chain uses TRBV6-6 and TRBJ2-3, with D possibly being TRBD1 (6 bases). The germline V gene has CDR1 MNHNY and CDR2 SVGAGI (reference sequence). V lost 4 bases, J lost 5 bases, and 22 bases lay in between. CDR3 length: 17 residues. CDR3 protein: CASSLARPGTNRDTQYF. The CDR3 nucleotides read TGTGCCAGCAGTTTAGCCCGCCCCGGGACAAACAGAGATACGCAGTATTTT.

In this sample, this clonotype turned up a few times. V is TRBV4-1 and J is TRBJ2-5; 12 bases are a match to TRBD2. V lost 2 bases, J lost 4 bases, and 5 bases stayed unmatched. Germline CDR1 and CDR2: MGHRA and YSYEKL. The CDR3 contains 16 residues. The CDR3 region is CASSQPSGGARETQYF. The CDR3 DNA reads TGCGCCAGCAGCCAACCTAGCGGGGGGGCCCGAGAGACCCAGTACTTC.

Concerning this clonotype: This could be a read error, since a much larger clone is one nucleotide away. Here the CDR3 omits its conserved ending phenylalanine or tryptophan, so a read error is the likely source. This chain joins TRBV6-2 or TRBV6-3 and TRBJ2-1, with D perhaps matching TRBD1 (5 bases). CDR1 is MNHEY and CDR2 is SVGEGT in the germline V gene. The ends were cut back, 5 bases at V and 0 bases at J, with 11 bases in the middle. CDR3 length: 15 amino acids. Here the CDR3 DNA reads TGTGCCAGCAGTGGAACAGGTAGCTCCTACAATGAGCAGTTCCTC. Amino acids: CASSGTGSSYNEQFL.

This clonotype has at least ten counts. This chain connects TRBV14 to TRBJ2-5; the D gene is possibly TRBD2 (6 bases). The CDR3 extends over 13 amino acids. The V and J ends lost 4 bases and 1 base respectively, with 7 bases between them. The germline V gene encodes CDR1 SGHDN and CDR2 FVKESK. This chain's CDR3 is CASSRGLQETQYF. The CDR3 bases are TGTGCCAGCAGCCGGGGACTCCAAGAGACCCAGTACTTC.

This clonotype appeared many times. V and J are TRBV20-1 and TRBJ2-1; TRBD1 might be the D (6 bases). This CDR3 comprises 12 residues. CDR1 is DFQATT and CDR2 is SNEGSKA in the germline V gene (reference sequence). V lost 7 bases and J lost 2, with 9 bases in between. The CDR3 spells CSVGTTYNEQFF. The CDR3 bases are TGCAGTGTCGGGACAACCTACAATGAGCAGTTCTTC.

This clonotype came up many times. The V call is TRBV7-2, the J call TRBJ1-3, with D unresolved. This CDR3 is built from 13 residues. CDR1 SGHTA and CDR2 FQGNSA come from the germline V gene. The ends were cut back, 1 base at V and 4 bases at J, with 5 bases in the middle. The chain's CDR3 is CASSLDNGNTIYF. The CDR3, as DNA: TGTGCCAGCAGCTTAGACAACGGAAACACCATATATTTT.

This clonotype has a count of ten or more. The V and J genes are TRBV20-1 and TRBJ2-5; D is unclear. Between the trimmed V and J ends, which lost 0 bases and 6 bases, there was a span of 14 bases. There are 14 residues in the CDR3. CDR1 DFQATT and CDR2 SNEGSKA come from the germline V gene (reference sequence). CDR3 DNA: TGCAGTGCTAGAGATTTTGTCGGTGGAAAGACCCAGTACTTC. It is translated as CSARDFVGGKTQYF.

This clonotype was recorded many times. V is TRBV6-1 and J is TRBJ1-6, with D unclear. CDR3 length: 16 residues. V was cut by 4 bases and J by 0 bases, with 10 bases left in between. Germline-derived CDR1 and CDR2 are MNHNS and SASEGT. The CDR3 here is CASSVLRSSYNSPLHF. CDR3 coding DNA: TGTGCCAGCAGTGTCCTGAGGAGCTCCTATAATTCACCCCTCCACTTT.

In this sample, this clonotype turned up many times. The chain is built from TRBV7-2 and TRBJ2-5; no reliable D call. Trimming took off 7 bases at V and 5 bases at J, with 20 bases between the two ends. The CDR3 has 15 amino acids. Germline loops: CDR1 SGHTA, CDR2 FQGNSA. As DNA, the CDR3 is TGTGCCAGCACCAAAATTCCTCCCCGACGCGAGACCCAGTACTTC. As protein: CASTKIPPRRETQYF. Based on the CDR3 plus reference TRBV7-2 and TRBJ2-5, the full variable domain is GAGVSQSPSNKVTEKGKDVELRCDPISGHTALYWYRQSLGQGLEFLIYFQGNSAPDKSGLPSDRFSAERTGGSVSTLTIQRTQQEDSAVYLCASTKIPPRRETQYFGPGTRLLVL.

The chain links TRBV5-4 to TRBJ2-7, with 9 bases matching TRBD2. The CDR3 contains 15 residues. CDR1 and CDR2 (germline): SGHNT, YYREEE (reference sequence). With V trimmed by 3 bases and J by 5 bases, 9 bases remained unmatched. CDR3: CASSSSGAGGHEQYF. The CDR3 coding sequence is TGTGCCAGCAGCTCCTCAGGAGCGGGGGGACACGAGCAGTACTTC.

As concerns this clonotype: A much larger clone differs from this one at a single base, so this may be a read error. The V gene is TRBV20-1, the J gene TRBJ2-3, with 9 bases aligning to TRBD2. Germline CDR1 and CDR2: DFQATT and SNEGSKA (reference sequence). The CDR3 runs to 17 residues. V shed 3 bases, J shed 2 bases, and the junction held 12 bases outside the gene matches. The CDR3: CSASTYERGDYTDTQYF. The CDR3 nucleotides are TGCAGTGCTAGTACCTACGAGCGGGGGGACTACACAGATACGCAGTATTTT.

This clonotype was found a few times. This chain joins TRBV2 and TRBJ2-3, with TRBD2 identical over 9 bases. CDR1 and CDR2 from the germline V gene are SNHLY and FYNNEI. The CDR3 loop spans 14 amino acids. With 4 bases clipped from V and 3 bases from J, the junction kept 2 bases outside the gene matches. The CDR3 loop is CASSVTSGTDTQYF. The CDR3 nucleotides read TGTGCCAGCAGTGTGACTAGCGGAACAGATACGCAGTATTTT.

The chain has TRBV19 and TRBJ2-1, with D perhaps TRBD1 (5 bases). The CDR3 is 14 residues long. Germline V lookup: CDR1 LNHDA, CDR2 SQIVND (reference sequence). V dropped 8 bases and J dropped 9 bases, with 20 bases sitting between them. The CDR3 loop reads CASSSGRWGSEQFF. CDR3 nucleotides: TGTGCCAGTTCCTCTGGGCGGTGGGGCTCTGAGCAGTTCTTC.

Worth noting for this clonotype: Just one base apart from a much larger clone, this may be a read error. The rearrangement links TRBV15 to TRBJ2-3, with a weak D call TRBD2 (6 bases). The germline V gene has CDR1 LNHNV and CDR2 YYDKDF (reference sequence). Trimming shortened V by 5 bases and J by 6 bases, and 12 bases separated the two germline ends. This CDR3 has 13 amino acids. CDR3 sequence (DNA): TGTGCCACCAGCGGAGGGTTCGTGGATACGCAGTATTTT. This translates into CATSGGFVDTQYF.

With respect to this clonotype: A read error is possible here, since a much larger clone lies one base away. Lacking the conserved final phenylalanine or tryptophan, this CDR3 likely reflects a read error. This rearrangement joins TRBV7-8 to TRBJ1-2; TRBD1 is a possible D gene (5 bases). Looked up from germline, CDR1 is SGHVS and CDR2 is FQNEAQ. The CDR3 length is 15 residues. Trimming left V 0 bases short and J 8 bases short, with 16 bases between. DNA of the CDR3: TGTGCCAGCAGCTTAGCACCGACCAGGGAGGGAGGCTACACCTTA. Its protein is CASSLAPTREGGYTL.

This clonotype was seen many times. V and J are TRBV20-1 and TRBJ2-1, with unresolved D. V lost 6 bases and J lost 8, with 11 bases in between. This CDR3 has 11 amino acids. Germline-derived CDR1 and CDR2 are DFQATT and SNEGSKA (reference sequence). Here the CDR3 DNA reads TGCAGTGCCCGCCCCGGGTATGAGCAGTTCTTC. It specifies CSARPGYEQFF.